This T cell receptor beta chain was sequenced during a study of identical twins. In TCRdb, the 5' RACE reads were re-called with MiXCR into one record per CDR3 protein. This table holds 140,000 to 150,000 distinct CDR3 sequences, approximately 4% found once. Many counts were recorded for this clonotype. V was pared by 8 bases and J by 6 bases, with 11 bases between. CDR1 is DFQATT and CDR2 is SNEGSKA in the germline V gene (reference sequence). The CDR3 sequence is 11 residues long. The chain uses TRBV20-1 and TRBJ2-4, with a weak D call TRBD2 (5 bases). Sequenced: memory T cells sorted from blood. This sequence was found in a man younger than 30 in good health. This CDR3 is CSFGLSNIQYF. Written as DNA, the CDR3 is TGCAGTTTTGGACTCTCAAACATTCAGTACTTC.